The 3 T cell receptor beta chains presented below share a single source sample, sequenced in a study of T cells in localized non-small cell lung cancer. The data were produced by immunoSEQ multiplex PCR, yet TCRdb's version contains in-frame clones alone and is incomplete. The profile covers 1,500 to 2,000 clones, with roughly a quarter appearing a single time and 4% to 5.5% taken by the ten largest. This specimen was lung tumor tissue, taken before any cancer treatment. All receptors derive from a male donor aged 60 or over with stage II lung adenocarcinoma.

This clone is judged medium-sized (0.01 to 0.1%). The chain combines TRBV6-1 with TRBJ1-2; possibly TRBD1 for D (6 bases). The CDR3 covers 16 residues. Between the trimmed V and J ends, which lost 1 base and 0 bases, there was a span of 12 bases. Germline assignment: CDR1 MNHNS and CDR2 SASEGT. CDR3 DNA sequence: TGTGCCAGCAGTGAAGGTGGGGGCGAAGCTAACTATGGCTACACCTTC. Amino acids: CASSEGGGEANYGYTF.

This clone was seen a handful of times. The chain is built from TRBV5-1 and TRBJ1-1; TRBD1 agrees at 8 bases. With V trimmed by 4 bases and J by 7 bases, 15 bases remained unmatched. Germline V lookup: CDR1 SGHRS, CDR2 YFSETQ. This CDR3 has 16 amino acids. The CDR3 DNA reads as TGCGCCAGCAGCCTTTCAGGACAGGGCGGTCTCCGTGAAGCTTTCTTT. Its translation: CASSLSGQGGLREAFF.

V usage is TRBV18 and J usage is TRBJ2-5; 8 nucleotides align to TRBD1. The germline V gene has CDR1 KGHSH and CDR2 LQKENI. Unmatched junction bases numbered 7, after V lost 3 bases and J lost 7 bases. The CDR3 loop spans 14 amino acids. The CDR3 region has the DNA TGTGCCAGCTCACCTGACAGGGGTCTACCGACCCAGTACTTC. Translated: CASSPDRGLPTQYF. The variable domain in full, with the rest retrieved from reference TRBV18 and TRBJ2-5, is NAGVMQNPRHLVRRRGQEARLRCSPMKGHSHVYWYRQLPEEGLKFMVYLQKENIIDESGMPKERFSAEFPKEGPSILRIQQVVRGDSAAYFCASSPDRGLPTQYFGPGTRLLVL.